The 3 T cell receptor beta chains listed next were all sequenced from one sample in a study of cytomegalovirus exposure and HLA in healthy donors. The PCR ran on 60 Vbeta and 13 Jbeta primers. TCRdb keeps only in-frame clones here, not all; method: immunoSEQ multiplex PCR. The data contain about 130,000 clones, 60% to 80% of them singletons. The specimen sequenced was PBMCs. These receptors all come from a male donor in good health and CMV-seronegative.

V and J are TRBV14 and TRBJ2-1, with 8 bases matching TRBD2. The CDR3 consists of 15 residues. V lost 4 bases, J lost 4 bases, and 6 bases stayed unmatched. Germline CDR1 SGHDN, CDR2 FVKESK. The DNA of the CDR3 is TGTGCCAGCAGCCTATTAGCGGGGCTATACAATGAGCAGTTCTTC. Residues: CASSLLAGLYNEQFF.

The count of this clone is one. The chain couples TRBV11-2 to TRBJ1-1, with 10 bases aligning to TRBD1. Germline V gives CDR1 SGHAT, CDR2 FQNNGV. V was pared by 3 bases and J by 4 bases, with 5 bases of the junction left unmatched. This CDR3 comprises 15 residues. Here the CDR3 DNA reads TGTGCCAGCAGCTTCGACAGGGGGCGTGTCACTGAAGCTTTCTTT. Translating gives CASSFDRGRVTEAFF.

The chain has TRBV7-8 and TRBJ2-1; TRBD2 matches 9 bases. The V segment lost 3 bases and the J segment 7 bases; nucleotides outside the gene matches: 13. CDR1 and CDR2 from the germline V gene are SGHVS and FQNEAQ. The CDR3 runs to 17 residues. CDR3 amino acids: CASSFYPRLAGVNEQFF. In DNA form, the CDR3 reads TGTGCCAGCAGCTTCTATCCTCGATTAGCGGGAGTAAATGAGCAGTTCTTC.